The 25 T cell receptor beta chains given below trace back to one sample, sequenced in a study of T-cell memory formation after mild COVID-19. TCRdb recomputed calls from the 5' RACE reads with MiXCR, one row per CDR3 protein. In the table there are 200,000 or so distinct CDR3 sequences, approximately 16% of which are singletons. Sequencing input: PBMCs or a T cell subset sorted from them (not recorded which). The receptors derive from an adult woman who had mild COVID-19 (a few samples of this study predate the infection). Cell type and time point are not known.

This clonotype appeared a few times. CDR3 in DNA: TGTGCCACCAGTGATCCCCGGGGGAGAGAGACCCAGTACTTC. This gives the protein CATSDPRGRETQYF. This chain joins TRBV24-1 and TRBJ2-5; the D gene is possibly TRBD2 (6 bases). V gave up 3 bases and J gave up 4 bases, with 11 bases separating them. The germline gives CDR1 KGHDR, CDR2 SFDVKD. The CDR3 runs 14 residues.

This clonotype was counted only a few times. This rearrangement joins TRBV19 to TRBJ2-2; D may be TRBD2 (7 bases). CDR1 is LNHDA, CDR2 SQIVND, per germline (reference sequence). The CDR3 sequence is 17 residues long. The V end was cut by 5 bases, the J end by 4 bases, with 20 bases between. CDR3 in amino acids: CASSPRVQAGATGELFF. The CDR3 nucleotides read TGTGCCAGTAGTCCAAGGGTCCAGGCGGGGGCCACCGGGGAGCTGTTTTTT.

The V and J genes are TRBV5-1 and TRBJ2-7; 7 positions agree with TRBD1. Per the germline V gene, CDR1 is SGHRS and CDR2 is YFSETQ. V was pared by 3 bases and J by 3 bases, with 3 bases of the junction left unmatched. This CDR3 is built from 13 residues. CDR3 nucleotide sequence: TGCGCCAGCAGCTGGGACAGCCACTACGAGCAGTACTTC. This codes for CASSWDSHYEQYF.

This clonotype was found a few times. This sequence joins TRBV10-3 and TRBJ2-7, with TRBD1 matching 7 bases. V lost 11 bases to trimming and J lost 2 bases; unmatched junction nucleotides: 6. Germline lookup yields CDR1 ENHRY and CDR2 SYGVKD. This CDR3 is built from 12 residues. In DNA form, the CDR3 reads TGTGCCGCCGGGACAGAGACCTACGAGCAGTACTTC. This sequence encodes CAAGTETYEQYF.

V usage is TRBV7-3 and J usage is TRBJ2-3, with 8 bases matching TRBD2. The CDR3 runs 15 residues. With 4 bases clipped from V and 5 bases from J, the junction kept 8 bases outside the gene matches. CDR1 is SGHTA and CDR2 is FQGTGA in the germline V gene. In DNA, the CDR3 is TGTGCCAGCAGCTCCGGGACTAGGATTGGAGATACGCAGTATTTT. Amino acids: CASSSGTRIGDTQYF.

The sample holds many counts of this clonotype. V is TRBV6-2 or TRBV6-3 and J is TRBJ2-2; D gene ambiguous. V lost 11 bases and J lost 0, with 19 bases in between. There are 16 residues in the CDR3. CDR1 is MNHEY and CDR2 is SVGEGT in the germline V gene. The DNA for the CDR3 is TGTGCCGCTGGGCGAGGCCGGTACTCGAACACCGGGGAGCTGTTTTTT. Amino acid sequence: CAAGRGRYSNTGELFF.

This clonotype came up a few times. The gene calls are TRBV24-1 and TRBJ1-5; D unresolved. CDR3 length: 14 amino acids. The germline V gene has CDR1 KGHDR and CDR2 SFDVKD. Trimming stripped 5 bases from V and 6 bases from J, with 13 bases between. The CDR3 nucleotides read TGTGCCACCAGTGTAGGGAACATAGGTCAGCCCCAGCATTTT. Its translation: CATSVGNIGQPQHF.

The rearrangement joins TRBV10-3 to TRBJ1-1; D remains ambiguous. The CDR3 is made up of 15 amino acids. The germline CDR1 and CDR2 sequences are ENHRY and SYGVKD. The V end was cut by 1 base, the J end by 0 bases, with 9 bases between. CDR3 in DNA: TGTGCCATCAGTGAGTTTCCAGGTATGAACACTGAAGCTTTCTTT. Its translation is CAISEFPGMNTEAFF.

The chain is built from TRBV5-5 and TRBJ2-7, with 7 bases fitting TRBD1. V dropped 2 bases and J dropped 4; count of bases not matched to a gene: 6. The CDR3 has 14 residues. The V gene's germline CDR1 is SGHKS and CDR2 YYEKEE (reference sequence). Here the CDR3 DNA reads TGTGCCAGCAGCTTCGACAGGGCCCTTTACGAGCAGTACTTC. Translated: CASSFDRALYEQYF.

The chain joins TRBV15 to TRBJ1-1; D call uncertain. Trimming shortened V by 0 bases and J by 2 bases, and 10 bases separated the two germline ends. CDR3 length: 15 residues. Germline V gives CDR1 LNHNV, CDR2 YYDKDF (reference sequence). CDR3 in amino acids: CATSRDSGRNTEAFF. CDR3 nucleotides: TGTGCCACCAGCAGAGATTCGGGCCGAAACACTGAAGCTTTCTTT.

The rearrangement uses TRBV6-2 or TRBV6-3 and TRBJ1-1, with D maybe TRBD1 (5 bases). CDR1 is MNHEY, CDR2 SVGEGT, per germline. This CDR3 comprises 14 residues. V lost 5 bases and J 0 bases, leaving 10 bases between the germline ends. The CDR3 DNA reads TGTGCCAGCAGTATAAGACAGCTGAACACTGAAGCTTTCTTT. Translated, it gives CASSIRQLNTEAFF.

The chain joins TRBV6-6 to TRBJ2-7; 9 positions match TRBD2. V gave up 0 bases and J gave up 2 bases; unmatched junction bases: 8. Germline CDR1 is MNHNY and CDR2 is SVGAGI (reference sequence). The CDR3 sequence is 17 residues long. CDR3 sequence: CASSYSLPAGGTYEQYF. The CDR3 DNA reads TGTGCCAGCAGTTACTCCCTCCCAGCGGGGGGCACCTACGAGCAGTACTTC.

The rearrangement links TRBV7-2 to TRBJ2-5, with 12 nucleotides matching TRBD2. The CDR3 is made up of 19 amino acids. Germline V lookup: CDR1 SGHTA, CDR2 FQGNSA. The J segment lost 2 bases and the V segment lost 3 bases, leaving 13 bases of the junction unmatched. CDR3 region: CASSLKRTSGTAGQETQYF. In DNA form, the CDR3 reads TGTGCCAGCAGCTTGAAGCGGACTAGCGGGACGGCCGGGCAAGAGACCCAGTACTTC.

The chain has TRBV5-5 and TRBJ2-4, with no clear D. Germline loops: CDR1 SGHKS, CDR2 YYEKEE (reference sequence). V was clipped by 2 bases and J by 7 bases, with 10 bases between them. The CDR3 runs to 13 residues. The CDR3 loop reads CASSFPRSNIQYF. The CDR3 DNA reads TGTGCCAGCAGCTTCCCCCGCAGCAACATTCAGTACTTC.

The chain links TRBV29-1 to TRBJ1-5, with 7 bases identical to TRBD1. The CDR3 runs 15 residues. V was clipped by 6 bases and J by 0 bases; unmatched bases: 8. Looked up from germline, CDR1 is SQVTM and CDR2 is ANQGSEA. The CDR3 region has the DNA TGCAGCGTCGCCGGGACAGTCCGTAGCAATCAGCCCCAGCATTTT. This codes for CSVAGTVRSNQPQHF.

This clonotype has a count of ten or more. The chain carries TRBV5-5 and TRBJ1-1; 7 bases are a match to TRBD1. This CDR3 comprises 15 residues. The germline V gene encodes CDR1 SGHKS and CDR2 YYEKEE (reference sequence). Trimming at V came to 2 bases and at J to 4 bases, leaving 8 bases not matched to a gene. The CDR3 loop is CASSFSGGGGTEAFF. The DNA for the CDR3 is TGTGCCAGCAGCTTTTCAGGGGGTGGCGGCACTGAAGCTTTCTTT.

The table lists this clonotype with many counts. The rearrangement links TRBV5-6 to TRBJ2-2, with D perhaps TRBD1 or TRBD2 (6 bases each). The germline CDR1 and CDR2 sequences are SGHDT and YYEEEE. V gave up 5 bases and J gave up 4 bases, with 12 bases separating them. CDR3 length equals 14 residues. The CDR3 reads CASSRGGPTGELFF. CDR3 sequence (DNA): TGTGCCAGCAGTCGAGGGGGGCCCACCGGGGAGCTGTTTTTT.

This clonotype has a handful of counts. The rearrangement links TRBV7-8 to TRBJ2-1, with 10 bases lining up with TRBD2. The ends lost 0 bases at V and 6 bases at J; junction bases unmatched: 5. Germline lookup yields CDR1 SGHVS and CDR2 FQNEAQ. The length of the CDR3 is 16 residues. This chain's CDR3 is CASSLARLAGANEQFF. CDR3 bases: TGTGCCAGCAGCTTAGCTCGGCTAGCGGGAGCCAATGAGCAGTTCTTC.

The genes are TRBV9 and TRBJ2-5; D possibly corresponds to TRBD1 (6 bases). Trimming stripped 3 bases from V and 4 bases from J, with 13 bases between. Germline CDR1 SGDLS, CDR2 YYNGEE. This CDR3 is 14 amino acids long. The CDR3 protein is CASSGTGQIETQYF. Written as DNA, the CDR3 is TGTGCCAGCAGCGGCACGGGACAAATAGAGACCCAGTACTTC. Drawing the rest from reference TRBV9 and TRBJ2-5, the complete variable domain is DSGVTQTPKHLITATGQRVTLRCSPRSGDLSVYWYQQSLDQGLQFLIQYYNGEERAKGNILERFSAQQFPDLHSELNLSSLELGDSALYFCASSGTGQIETQYFGPGTRLLVL.

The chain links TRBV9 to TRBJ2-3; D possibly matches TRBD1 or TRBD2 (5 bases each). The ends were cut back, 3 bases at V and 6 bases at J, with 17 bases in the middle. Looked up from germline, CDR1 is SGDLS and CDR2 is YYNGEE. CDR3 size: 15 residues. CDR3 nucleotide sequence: TGTGCCAGCAGCGGCCGGGACCTATGGGGGGATACGCAGTATTTT. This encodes CASSGRDLWGDTQYF.

CDR3 in DNA: TGTGCCAGCAGGCCGACAGGGAGTGAAGCTTTCTTT. It specifies CASRPTGSEAFF. V and J are TRBV7-2 and TRBJ1-1; 7 bases line up with TRBD1. Germline trimming cut 6 bases from V and 7 bases from J; bases unmatched to any gene: 5. The CDR3 sequence is 12 residues long. Germline-derived CDR1 and CDR2 are SGHTA and FQGNSA.

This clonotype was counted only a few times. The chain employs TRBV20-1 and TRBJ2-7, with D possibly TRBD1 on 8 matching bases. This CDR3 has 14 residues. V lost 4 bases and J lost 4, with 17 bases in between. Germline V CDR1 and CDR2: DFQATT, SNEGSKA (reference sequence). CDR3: CSATLHRGGYEQYF. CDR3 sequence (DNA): TGCAGTGCTACCTTACACAGGGGGGGGTACGAGCAGTACTTC.

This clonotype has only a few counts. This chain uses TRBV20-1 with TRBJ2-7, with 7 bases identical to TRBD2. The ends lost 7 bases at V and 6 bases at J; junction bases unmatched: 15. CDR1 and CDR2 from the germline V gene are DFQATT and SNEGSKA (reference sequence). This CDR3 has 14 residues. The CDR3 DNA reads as TGCAGTGTTTATCTGATAGGGAGGGGTGGCGAGCAGTACTTC. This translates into CSVYLIGRGGEQYF.

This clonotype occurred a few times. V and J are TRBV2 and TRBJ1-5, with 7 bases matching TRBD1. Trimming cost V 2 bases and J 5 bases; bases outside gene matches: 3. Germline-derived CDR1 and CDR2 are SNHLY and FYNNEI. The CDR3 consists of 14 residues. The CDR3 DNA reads TGTGCCAGCAGTGAAAGACAGGGTTATCAGCCCCAGCATTTT. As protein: CASSERQGYQPQHF.

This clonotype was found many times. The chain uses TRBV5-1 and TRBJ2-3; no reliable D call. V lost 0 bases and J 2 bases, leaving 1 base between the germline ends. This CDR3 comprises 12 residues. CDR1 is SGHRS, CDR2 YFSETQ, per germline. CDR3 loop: CASSLATDTQYF. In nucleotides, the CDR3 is TGCGCCAGCAGCTTGGCCACAGATACGCAGTATTTT.